These T cell receptor beta chains were read from a single sample in a study of T cells in Graves' hyperthyroidism and ophthalmopathy. TCRdb used MiXCR to reprocess the multiplex PCR reads, holding one entry per CDR3 protein. The repertoire includes a few hundred thousand distinct CDR3 sequences, roughly 13% of them detected once, and 30% to 40% sits in the top ten. The sample comprised blood. These receptors came from a woman in her thirties or forties with Graves' ophthalmopathy. The CDR3 runs from the conserved cysteine through the conserved F or W. Each record gives: D gene, J gene, clone size, V gene, CDR3 protein, CDR3 DNA. The D gene is left open where the match is weak. Clone size appears in some rows only: once, few, many, or a class for an expanded clone.

d_call: TRBD2
j_call: TRBJ2-7
clone_size: many
v_call: TRBV20-1
cdr3_aa: CSAREVLAGIGEQYF
cdr3_nt: TGCAGTGCTAGAGAGGTACTAGCGGGAATAGGCGAGCAGTACTTC

d_call: NA
j_call: TRBJ1-5
clone_size: many
v_call: TRBV28
cdr3_aa: CASRNEDGYNQPQHF
cdr3_nt: TGTGCCAGCAGAAATGAAGACGGTTACAATCAGCCCCAGCATTTT

d_call: NA
j_call: TRBJ2-7
clone_size: NA
v_call: TRBV7-2
cdr3_aa: CASSLIGGGYEQYF
cdr3_nt: TGTGCCAGCAGCTTAATAGGAGGCGGCTACGAGCAGTACTTC

d_call: NA
j_call: TRBJ1-3
clone_size: NA
v_call: TRBV4-1
cdr3_aa: CASSQDTGPHSGNTIYF
cdr3_nt: TGCGCCAGCAGCCAAGATACTGGACCACACTCTGGAAACACCATATATTTT

d_call: TRBD1
j_call: TRBJ1-5
clone_size: many
v_call: TRBV5-8
cdr3_aa: CASSWTGTDNQPQHF
cdr3_nt: TGTGCCAGCAGCTGGACCGGGACAGACAATCAGCCCCAGCATTTT

d_call: NA
j_call: TRBJ1-6
clone_size: NA
v_call: TRBV10-1
cdr3_aa: CASSEFDMGPLHF
cdr3_nt: TGCGCCAGCAGTGAGTTTGACATGGGACCCCTCCACTTT

d_call: TRBD1
j_call: TRBJ2-7
clone_size: NA
v_call: TRBV19
cdr3_aa: CASSLDETGVNEQYF
cdr3_nt: TGTGCCAGTAGCCTAGACGAGACAGGGGTCAACGAGCAGTACTTC

d_call: TRBD1
j_call: TRBJ2-2
clone_size: many
v_call: TRBV12-3/TRBV12-4
cdr3_aa: CASSLAPGQGYGELFF
cdr3_nt: TGTGCCAGCAGTTTAGCGCCGGGACAGGGGTACGGGGAGCTGTTTTTT

d_call: NA
j_call: TRBJ2-3
clone_size: NA
v_call: TRBV9
cdr3_aa: CASSVFGRDTDTQYF
cdr3_nt: TGTGCCAGCAGCGTATTCGGGAGAGACACAGATACGCAGTATTTT

d_call: TRBD2
j_call: TRBJ2-1
clone_size: many
v_call: TRBV10-3
cdr3_aa: CAISESERGGHNEQFF
cdr3_nt: TGTGCCATCAGTGAGTCGGAGCGGGGGGGCCACAATGAGCAGTTCTTC

d_call: TRBD1
j_call: TRBJ2-2
clone_size: NA
v_call: TRBV29-1
cdr3_aa: CSVSGTGYTGELFF
cdr3_nt: TGCAGCGTCTCCGGGACAGGGTACACCGGGGAGCTGTTTTTT

d_call: NA
j_call: TRBJ2-5
clone_size: many
v_call: TRBV25-1
cdr3_aa: CASSEGMETQYF
cdr3_nt: TGTGCCAGCAGTGAAGGCATGGAGACCCAGTACTTC

d_call: NA
j_call: TRBJ1-4
clone_size: many
v_call: TRBV20-1
cdr3_aa: CSAGGTNEKLFF
cdr3_nt: TGCAGTGCCGGAGGAACTAATGAAAAACTGTTTTTT

d_call: NA
j_call: TRBJ1-2
clone_size: NA
v_call: TRBV29-1
cdr3_aa: CSDKWGDRGYTF
cdr3_nt: TGCAGCGACAAATGGGGTGACAGGGGCTACACCTTC

d_call: NA
j_call: TRBJ2-7
clone_size: NA
v_call: TRBV18
cdr3_aa: CASSPPYGQRSYEQYF
cdr3_nt: TGTGCCAGCTCACCACCGTATGGACAGAGGTCCTACGAGCAGTACTTC

d_call: NA
j_call: TRBJ1-5
clone_size: many
v_call: TRBV19
cdr3_aa: CASSIWGDNQPQHF
cdr3_nt: TGTGCCAGTAGTATCTGGGGGGACAATCAGCCCCAGCATTTT

d_call: NA
j_call: TRBJ1-6
clone_size: many
v_call: TRBV20-1
cdr3_aa: CSAKKGGSPLHF
cdr3_nt: TGCAGTGCCAAGAAGGGCGGATCACCCCTCCACTTT

d_call: TRBD1
j_call: TRBJ2-7
clone_size: many
v_call: TRBV7-9
cdr3_aa: CASSPLGTGAYEQYF
cdr3_nt: TGTGCCAGCAGCCCCCTCGGGACAGGGGCCTACGAGCAGTACTTC

d_call: TRBD1
j_call: TRBJ1-5
clone_size: many
v_call: TRBV6-1
cdr3_aa: CASSVSKGAYQPQHF
cdr3_nt: TGTGCCAGCAGTGTCAGTAAGGGGGCGTATCAGCCCCAGCATTTT

d_call: NA
j_call: TRBJ1-1
clone_size: many
v_call: TRBV20-1
cdr3_aa: CSASEGYPTEAFF
cdr3_nt: TGCAGTGCTAGCGAGGGGTACCCTACTGAAGCTTTCTTT

d_call: NA
j_call: TRBJ1-6
clone_size: many
v_call: TRBV25-1
cdr3_aa: CASSETPPRSPLHF
cdr3_nt: TGTGCCAGCAGTGAAACCCCCCCGAGGTCACCCCTCCACTTT

d_call: TRBD1
j_call: TRBJ1-1
clone_size: few
v_call: TRBV5-4
cdr3_aa: CASSLGPGGGTEAFF
cdr3_nt: TGTGCCAGCAGCTTGGGTCCAGGGGGCGGCACTGAAGCTTTCTTT

d_call: TRBD2
j_call: TRBJ2-2
clone_size: many
v_call: TRBV6-1
cdr3_aa: CASSMTSGRAGELFF
cdr3_nt: TGTGCCAGCAGCATGACTAGCGGTAGGGCCGGGGAGCTGTTTTTT

d_call: NA
j_call: TRBJ1-1
clone_size: many
v_call: TRBV24-1
cdr3_aa: CATSDSRPGPSTEAFF
cdr3_nt: TGTGCCACCAGTGATTCGCGTCCGGGGCCCTCCACTGAAGCTTTCTTT

d_call: TRBD2
j_call: TRBJ2-3
clone_size: many
v_call: TRBV9
cdr3_aa: CASSVASGRGTQYF
cdr3_nt: TGTGCCAGCAGCGTAGCTAGCGGGAGGGGGACGCAGTATTTT

d_call: TRBD1
j_call: TRBJ1-4
clone_size: few
v_call: TRBV24-1
cdr3_aa: CATSDRGQPFEKLFF
cdr3_nt: TGTGCCACCAGTGACCGGGGACAGCCCTTTGAGAAACTGTTTTTT

d_call: NA
j_call: TRBJ1-2
clone_size: NA
v_call: TRBV3-1
cdr3_aa: CASSQGGGGGYTYGYTF
cdr3_nt: TGTGCCAGCAGCCAAGGTGGGGGTGGAGGGTATACCTATGGCTACACCTTC

d_call: NA
j_call: TRBJ2-2
clone_size: many
v_call: TRBV20-1
cdr3_aa: CSARAMGAKNTGELFF
cdr3_nt: TGCAGTGCTAGAGCCATGGGGGCGAAGAACACCGGGGAGCTGTTTTTT

d_call: NA
j_call: TRBJ2-2
clone_size: many
v_call: TRBV6-1
cdr3_aa: CASSKYRNTGELFF
cdr3_nt: TGTGCCAGCAGTAAATACAGGAACACCGGGGAGCTGTTTTTT

d_call: NA
j_call: TRBJ2-2
clone_size: few
v_call: TRBV11-3
cdr3_aa: CASSLAGHRELFF
cdr3_nt: TGTGCCAGCAGCTTAGCAGGCCACCGGGAGCTGTTTTTT

d_call: TRBD2
j_call: TRBJ2-7
clone_size: few
v_call: TRBV20-1
cdr3_aa: CSAYPLAGVHEQYF
cdr3_nt: TGCAGTGCTTACCCCCTCGCGGGAGTCCACGAGCAGTACTTC

d_call: TRBD1
j_call: TRBJ2-1
clone_size: few
v_call: TRBV5-6
cdr3_aa: CASSLGPRGNEQFF
cdr3_nt: TGTGCCAGCAGCTTGGGGCCCAGGGGGAATGAGCAGTTCTTC

d_call: NA
j_call: TRBJ1-2
clone_size: many
v_call: TRBV7-2
cdr3_aa: CASSLSWGENYGYTF
cdr3_nt: TGTGCCAGCAGCTTAAGCTGGGGTGAAAACTATGGCTACACCTTC

d_call: TRBD1
j_call: TRBJ1-2
clone_size: many
v_call: TRBV6-1
cdr3_aa: CASSELPGQGYGYTF
cdr3_nt: TGTGCCAGCAGCGAGTTACCGGGACAGGGCTATGGCTACACCTTC

d_call: NA
j_call: TRBJ2-1
clone_size: many
v_call: TRBV27
cdr3_aa: CASSLDTSATERSYNEQFF
cdr3_nt: TGTGCCAGCAGTTTGGACACCTCAGCAACGGAGCGCTCCTACAATGAGCAGTTCTTC

d_call: TRBD1
j_call: TRBJ1-2
clone_size: many
v_call: TRBV7-9
cdr3_aa: CASSPGQGGAYGYTF
cdr3_nt: TGTGCCAGCAGCCCCGGACAGGGAGGAGCCTATGGCTACACCTTC

d_call: TRBD1
j_call: TRBJ1-1
clone_size: many
v_call: TRBV20-1
cdr3_aa: CSARDLLGQGNTEAFF
cdr3_nt: TGCAGTGCTAGAGATCTCCTAGGACAGGGGAACACTGAAGCTTTCTTT

d_call: NA
j_call: TRBJ1-2
clone_size: few
v_call: TRBV5-4
cdr3_aa: CASSLRLTANYGYTF
cdr3_nt: TGTGCCAGCAGCCTTCGTCTGACAGCTAACTATGGCTACACCTTC

d_call: NA
j_call: TRBJ2-1
clone_size: NA
v_call: TRBV7-8
cdr3_aa: CASRRRLGTGDNEQFF
cdr3_nt: TGTGCCAGCAGGCGTAGACTAGGAACGGGTGACAATGAGCAGTTCTTC

d_call: NA
j_call: TRBJ1-1
clone_size: many
v_call: TRBV11-2
cdr3_aa: CAILRGGDEAFF
cdr3_nt: TGTGCCATCCTCCGCGGAGGGGATGAAGCTTTCTTT

d_call: NA
j_call: TRBJ2-5
clone_size: NA
v_call: TRBV19
cdr3_aa: CASSIDPGTLKYF
cdr3_nt: TGTGCCAGTAGTATAGATCCCGGGACCCTCAAGTACTTC

d_call: NA
j_call: TRBJ1-3
clone_size: many
v_call: TRBV28
cdr3_aa: CASSFNGLWSSGNTIYF
cdr3_nt: TGTGCCAGCAGTTTCAATGGACTTTGGAGCTCTGGAAACACCATATATTTT

d_call: TRBD2
j_call: TRBJ2-1
clone_size: many
v_call: TRBV7-2
cdr3_aa: CASRRRTSGSNEQFF
cdr3_nt: TGTGCCAGCAGACGTCGGACTAGCGGGAGTAATGAGCAGTTCTTC

d_call: NA
j_call: TRBJ2-1
clone_size: many
v_call: TRBV11-2
cdr3_aa: CASSFPTLNEQFF
cdr3_nt: TGTGCCAGCAGCTTCCCGACCCTCAATGAGCAGTTCTTC

d_call: NA
j_call: TRBJ2-3
clone_size: NA
v_call: TRBV30
cdr3_aa: CAWSVWGTDTQYF
cdr3_nt: TGTGCCTGGAGTGTTTGGGGCACAGATACGCAGTATTTT